This T cell receptor (beta chain) was captured by sequencing in a study of T cell responses to AZD1222 COVID-19 vaccine. Profiled with immunoSEQ multiplex PCR; TCRdb holds only in-frame clones, not every one. Of about 150,000 clones in the sample, 85% to 95% were seen once. About this clone: The antigen is unknown.

Germline-derived CDR1 and CDR2 are MNHEY and SVGAGI. The junction had 4 bases not matched to a gene; V was cut back by 7 bases and J by 7 bases. The length of the CDR3 is 13 residues. Study-wide results and caveats: Spike-spanning, vaccine-associated CD4 TCRs were dominant at 160-218 and 743-854. The donors showed a predominance of white British ancestry and of females, with possible underestimation of clonal diversity.

This chain joins TRBV6-5 and TRBJ1-6; 7 nucleotides line up with TRBD1. The TCR sequence derives from an adult in good health. The sequenced sample was peripheral blood, obtained on day 0 of AZD1222 vaccination. CDR3 sequence reads: CASIRDSNSPLHF. The CDR3 nucleotides are TGTGCCAGCATACGGGACAGCAATTCACCCCTCCACTTT.